This TCR beta chain was obtained from a study of spatial heterogeneity in lung cancer. Study at large: Detected sequences consistently included more beta-chain ones than alpha-chain ones. Raw reads contained each unique TCR and UMI combination more than ten times on average.

V dropped 5 bases and J dropped 4; count of bases not matched to a gene: 23. The germline V gene has CDR1 SGHAT and CDR2 FQNNGV. The CDR3 loop spans 22 amino acids. Sample share makes this clonotype medium-sized. Regarding time point: sample taken at primary tumor resection. Whole RNA was taken from tumor, nontumor lung or frozen PBMC; it was then sequenced unsorted. The donor population consisted of approximately 68 patients with untreated, early-stage non-small cell lung cancer. From the 5' RACE reads, TCRdb called clonotypes with MiXCR, one entry per CDR3 protein. Altogether 1,800 or so distinct CDR3 sequences are present, 15% to 20% being singletons, with the ten largest covering roughly 40%.

The sequence was obtained from a male donor with early-stage non-small cell lung cancer. This sample comprised PBMCs, obtained at surgery. This sequence joins TRBV11-2 and TRBJ2-7; TRBD2 agrees at 16 bases. The CDR3 region has the DNA TGTGCCAGCAGCCCTGCTCCCGCCGGGACTAGCGGGAGGGCTTTCGTTAGATACGAGCAGTACTTC. Translating it yields CASSPAPAGTSGRAFVRYEQYF. The variable domain in full, completed from reference TRBV11-2 and TRBJ2-7, reads EAGVAQSPRYKIIEKRQSVAFWCNPISGHATLYWYQQILGQGPKLLIQFQNNGVVDDSQLPKDRFSAERLKGVDSTLKIQPAKLEDSAVYLCASSPAPAGTSGRAFVRYEQYFGPGTRLTVT.